This is a list of T cell receptor beta chains from one sample in a study of Graves' ophthalmopathy and Graves' hyperthyroidism. TCRdb ran MiXCR on the multiplex PCR reads and lists one entry per CDR3 protein. The sample consists of a few hundred thousand distinct CDR3 sequences, roughly 17% of them appearing once. The sequenced sample was peripheral blood. The receptors shown here come from an adult woman with stable Graves' hyperthyroidism. Both conserved end residues are part of each CDR3. Fields, in order: clone size, D gene, V gene, J gene, CDR3 protein, CDR3 DNA. The D gene is left open where the match is weak. Expanded clones get a size class; other rows say once, few or many, or leave the size out.

few	TRBD2	TRBV30	TRBJ2-7	CAWNGREAYEQYF	TGTGCCTGGAATGGCCGGGAGGCGTACGAGCAGTACTTC
-	-	TRBV12-5	TRBJ2-5	CASAKGDETQYF	TGTGCTAGTGCCAAGGGAGACGAGACCCAGTACTTC
once	TRBD2	TRBV9	TRBJ2-2	CASGLAGGRTGELFF	TGTGCCAGCGGGTTAGCGGGAGGTCGCACCGGGGAGCTGTTTTTT
many	-	TRBV28	TRBJ2-7	CASRTRTPREQYF	TGTGCCAGCAGGACCCGCACTCCGAGGGAGCAGTACTTC
many	-	TRBV5-1	TRBJ1-5	CASSLEGPNQPQHF	TGCGCCAGCAGCTTGGAAGGGCCCAATCAGCCCCAGCATTTT
many	-	TRBV27	TRBJ2-7	CASSQRQTEYEQYF	TGTGCCAGCAGTCAGAGACAGACGGAGTACGAGCAGTACTTC
-	-	TRBV20-1	TRBJ2-3	CSARIADMQYF	TGCAGTGCTAGAATCGCAGATATGCAGTATTTT
-	TRBD1	TRBV7-8	TRBJ1-6	CASSPRQGLNNSPLHF	TGTGCCAGCAGCCCTAGACAGGGTCTCAATAATTCACCCCTCCACTTT
many	TRBD2	TRBV5-1	TRBJ2-5	CASSSRLAGGETQYF	TGTGCCAGCAGCTCTCGGCTAGCGGGAGGAGAGACCCAGTACTTC
many	TRBD1	TRBV12-3/TRBV12-4	TRBJ2-4	CASTTLQGAAKNIKYF	TGTGCCAGCACTACTCTCCAGGGGGCGGCCAAAAACATTAAGTACTTC
many	-	TRBV6-1	TRBJ2-7	CASSPGQWSFYEQYF	TGTGCCAGCAGCCCCGGCCAGTGGAGCTTTTACGAGCAGTACTTC
many	TRBD1	TRBV7-2	TRBJ1-2	CASSLVQGDGYTF	TGTGCCAGCAGCTTAGTACAGGGGGACGGCTACACCTTC
many	TRBD1	TRBV28	TRBJ1-3	CASSRGQGAVTIYF	TGTGCCAGCAGCCGTGGACAGGGGGCAGTTACCATATATTTT
many	-	TRBV6-6	TRBJ1-1	CASSNRRTEAFF	TGTGCCAGCAGTAACCGACGCACTGAAGCTTTCTTT
many	-	TRBV6-1	TRBJ2-7	CARLAHEQYF	TGTGCCAGGCTAGCGCACGAGCAGTACTTC
many	-	TRBV4-1	TRBJ1-6	CASSQVGNSPLHF	TGCGCCAGCAGCCAAGTTGGGAATTCACCCCTCCACTTT
once	-	TRBV7-9	TRBJ2-7	CASSFSGTYYDQYF	TGTGCCAGCAGCTTCTCGGGGACCTACTACGATCAGTACTTC
many	-	TRBV7-2	TRBJ2-7	CASSLVRGTTYEQYF	TGTGCCAGCAGCTTAGTGAGGGGTACTACCTACGAGCAATACTTC
-	TRBD1	TRBV24-1	TRBJ1-1	CATSDPYRGPEAFF	TGTGCCACCAGTGATCCCTACAGGGGACCTGAAGCTTTCTTT
many	-	TRBV20-1	TRBJ2-5	CSAKGEETQYF	TGCAGTGCTAAAGGGGAAGAGACCCAGTACTTC
many	-	TRBV25-1	TRBJ1-2	CASSDAGRLSGYTF	TGTGCCAGCAGTGACGCGGGGAGGTTGAGTGGCTACACCTTC
many	-	TRBV14	TRBJ1-1	CASSQRGTEAFF	TGTGCCAGCAGCCAAAGGGGCACTGAAGCTTTCTTT
many	TRBD2	TRBV24-1	TRBJ2-5	CATSPGLAGQETQYF	TGTGCCACCAGCCCGGGACTAGCGGGCCAAGAGACCCAGTACTTC
many	-	TRBV6-1	TRBJ1-2	CASSAGSDYGYTF	TGTGCCAGCAGTGCAGGGTCGGACTATGGCTACACCTTC
many	-	TRBV11-2	TRBJ2-7	CASSSLGRSYEQYF	TGTGCCAGCAGCTCGTTGGGCCGCTCCTACGAGCAGTACTTC
many	-	TRBV7-2	TRBJ2-7	CASSTSAGPSYEQYF	TGTGCCAGCAGCACGTCGGCAGGGCCCTCCTACGAGCAGTACTTC
few	-	TRBV3-1	TRBJ2-3	CASSQEAVASYDTQYF	TGTGCCAGCAGCCAAGAGGCTGTGGCTAGCTACGATACGCAGTATTTT
many	-	TRBV28	TRBJ1-2	CASSWERDNYGYTF	TGTGCCAGCAGCTGGGAGCGGGACAACTATGGCTACACCTTC
-	TRBD1	TRBV6-1	TRBJ1-2	CASTGGGGYGYTF	TGTGCCAGCACAGGGGGTGGTGGCTATGGCTACACCTTC
many	TRBD1	TRBV30	TRBJ1-1	CAWSDRGGDTEAFF	TGTGCCTGGAGCGACAGGGGTGGGGACACTGAAGCTTTCTTT
many	-	TRBV20-1	TRBJ2-7	CSARDRAYGEQYF	TGCAGTGCTAGAGATAGGGCATACGGCGAGCAGTACTTC
many	-	TRBV6-2/TRBV6-3	TRBJ1-1	CASSYSTGRDTEAFF	TGTGCCAGCAGTTACTCGACGGGGAGGGACACTGAAGCTTTCTTT
many	TRBD2	TRBV6-2/TRBV6-3	TRBJ2-7	CASRIDRASGRVYEQYF	TGTGCCAGCAGAATCGACAGGGCTAGCGGGAGGGTCTACGAGCAGTACTTC
few	-	TRBV19	TRBJ2-3	CASSVQGHSTDTQYF	TGTGCCAGTAGCGTACAGGGTCATAGCACAGATACGCAGTATTTT
many	-	TRBV28	TRBJ2-5	CASSLGTKETQYF	TGTGCCAGCAGTTTAGGCACCAAAGAGACCCAGTACTTC
-	TRBD1	TRBV4-2	TRBJ2-5	CASSERTGGPETQYF	TGTGCCAGCAGCGAGAGGACAGGGGGACCAGAGACCCAGTACTTC
few	-	TRBV7-8	TRBJ1-5	CASGGREPNQPQHF	TGTGCCAGTGGGGGCCGGGAACCCAATCAGCCCCAGCATTTT
many	-	TRBV24-1	TRBJ1-5	CATSFLAGPQHF	TGTGCCACCAGTTTCTTAGCAGGGCCCCAGCATTTT
many	-	TRBV4-1	TRBJ1-1	CASSQFGHDKNTEAFF	TGCGCCAGCAGCCAATTTGGTCATGACAAGAACACTGAAGCTTTCTTT
-	-	TRBV6-2/TRBV6-3	TRBJ2-5	CASSYVGNQETQYF	TGTGCCAGCAGTTATGTCGGGAACCAAGAGACCCAGTACTTC
many	-	TRBV7-8	TRBJ2-7	CASSLVGGQLGHEQYF	TGTGCCAGCAGCTTAGTTGGGGGGCAGTTGGGCCACGAGCAGTACTTC
-	TRBD1	TRBV12-5	TRBJ1-1	CASGLPWDRLHTEAFF	TGTGCTAGTGGTTTGCCGTGGGACAGACTTCACACTGAAGCTTTCTTT
many	-	TRBV6-2/TRBV6-3	TRBJ2-5	CASSSDFGLHVETQYF	TGTGCCAGCAGTTCCGACTTTGGCCTGCACGTGGAGACCCAGTACTTC
-	-	TRBV24-1	TRBJ1-1	CATSGTTENTEAFF	TGTGCCACCAGTGGTACGACAGAGAACACTGAAGCTTTCTTT
-	-	TRBV6-2/TRBV6-3	TRBJ2-2	CASSYSLLPGLGTGELFF	TGTGCCAGCAGTTACTCACTACTTCCGGGACTCGGCACCGGGGAGCTGTTTTTT
few	-	TRBV5-1	TRBJ1-2	CASITRTATQGFYGYTF	TGCGCCAGTATTACCCGGACAGCCACCCAAGGGTTTTATGGCTACACCTTC
many	TRBD2	TRBV15	TRBJ2-5	CATRGPGLAGGRETQYF	TGTGCCACCAGAGGACCGGGACTAGCGGGAGGGCGTGAGACCCAGTACTTC
many	TRBD1	TRBV6-1	TRBJ1-1	CASSGDRPQAFF	TGTGCCAGCAGTGGGGACAGGCCCCAAGCTTTCTTT